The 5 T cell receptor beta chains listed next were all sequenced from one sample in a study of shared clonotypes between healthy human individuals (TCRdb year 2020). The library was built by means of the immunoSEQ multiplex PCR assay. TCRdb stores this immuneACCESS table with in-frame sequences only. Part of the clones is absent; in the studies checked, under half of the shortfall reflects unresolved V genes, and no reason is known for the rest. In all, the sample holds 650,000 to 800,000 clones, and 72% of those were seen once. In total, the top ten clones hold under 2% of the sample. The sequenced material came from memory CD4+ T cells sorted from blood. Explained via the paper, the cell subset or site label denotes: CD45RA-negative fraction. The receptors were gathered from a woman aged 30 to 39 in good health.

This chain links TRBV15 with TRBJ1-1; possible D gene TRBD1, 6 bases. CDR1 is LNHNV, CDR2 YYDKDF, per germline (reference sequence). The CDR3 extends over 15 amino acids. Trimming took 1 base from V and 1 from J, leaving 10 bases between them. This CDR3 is CATSRGTDSNTEAFF. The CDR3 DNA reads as TGTGCCACCAGCAGAGGGACAGACTCGAACACTGAAGCTTTCTTT.

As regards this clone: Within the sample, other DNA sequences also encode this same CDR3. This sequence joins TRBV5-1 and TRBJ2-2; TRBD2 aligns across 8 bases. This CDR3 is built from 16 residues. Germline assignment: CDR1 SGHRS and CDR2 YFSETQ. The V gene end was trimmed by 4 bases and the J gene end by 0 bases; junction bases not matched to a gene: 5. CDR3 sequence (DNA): TGCGCCAGCAGCAGTCTGACTAGCGCGAACACCGGGGAGCTGTTTTTT. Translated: CASSSLTSANTGELFF. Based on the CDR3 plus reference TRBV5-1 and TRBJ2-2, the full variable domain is KAGVTQTPRYLIKTRGQQVTLSCSPISGHRSVSWYQQTPGQGLQFLFEYFSETQRNKGNFPGRFSGRQFSNSRSEMNVSTLELGDSALYLCASSSLTSANTGELFFGEGSRLTVL.

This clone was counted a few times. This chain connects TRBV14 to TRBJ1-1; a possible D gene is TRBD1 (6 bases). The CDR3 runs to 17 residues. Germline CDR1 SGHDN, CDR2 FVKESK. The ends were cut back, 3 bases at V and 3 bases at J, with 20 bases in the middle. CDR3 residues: CASSQWTSDRTDTEAFF. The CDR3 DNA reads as TGTGCCAGCAGCCAGTGGACGTCCGACAGGACTGACACTGAAGCTTTCTTT.

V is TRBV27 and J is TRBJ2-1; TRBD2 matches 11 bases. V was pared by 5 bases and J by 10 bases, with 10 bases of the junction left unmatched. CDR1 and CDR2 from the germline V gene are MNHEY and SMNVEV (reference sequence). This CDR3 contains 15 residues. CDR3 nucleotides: TGTGCCAGCAGTCCCCGTACTAGCGGGAGTAGAGAGCAGTTCTTC. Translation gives CASSPRTSGSREQFF.

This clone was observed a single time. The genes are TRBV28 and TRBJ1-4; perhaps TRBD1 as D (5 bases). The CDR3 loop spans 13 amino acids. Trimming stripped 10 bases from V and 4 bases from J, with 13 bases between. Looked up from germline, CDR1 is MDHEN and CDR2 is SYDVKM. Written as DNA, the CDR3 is TGTGCCACGCACCGGGACCTTAATGAAAAACTGTTTTTT. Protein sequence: CATHRDLNEKLFF.